The clone carrying this T cell receptor beta chain was found a few times. Its antigen is as yet unknown. Primed by a sample-barcoded 5' primer and a J-beta primer mix, a second PCR proceeded for about 7 to 11 cycles. Each single sample gave us at least 2.5 million CDR3-containing paired-end reads. A single record per CDR3 protein comes from TCRdb applying MiXCR to the 5' RACE reads. The sample carries under 850,000 distinct CDR3 sequences, 35% to 40% recorded once. The sample comes from a study of blood T cells in healthy people across ages. Study findings and constraints: Estimates of total diversity, which came from one million sequenced T cells, were considered to be underestimates.

The V and J ends lost 0 bases and 5 bases, in that order; junction bases with no gene match: 3. CDR3 length: 14 residues. The germline V gene has CDR1 DFQATT and CDR2 SNEGSKA (reference sequence). Healthy Russian Caucasian donors spanned ages roughly 6 to 90 years. The source material was blood. The sequence was collected from a man between 18 and 29 years old in good health. This chain uses TRBV20-1 with TRBJ2-3; 9 bases are shared with TRBD1. CDR3 DNA sequence: TGCAGTGCTAGAGAGGGACAGGGAGAAGATACGCAGTATTTT. This sequence encodes CSAREGQGEDTQYF.